The clone carrying this TCR beta chain was seen a handful of times. Its antigen is as yet unknown. A much larger clone differs from this one at a single base, so this may be a read error. Using its own MiXCR run on the PCR reads, TCRdb lists one record per CDR3 protein. Of about 640,000 distinct CDR3 sequences listed, around 20% are singletons. Germline CDR1 and CDR2: MNHEY and SMNVEV (reference sequence). This CDR3 is 14 amino acids long. The entry originates in a study of molecular identifiers for immune sequencing clone quantification. General study findings and limits: Naive cells had under 1% of molecules in clones above 20 RNA copies, effectors over 99%.

This chain uses TRBV27 with TRBJ1-4; D might be TRBD1 (5 bases). Sequencing input: naive CD8+ T cells from blood, with Jurkat cell RNA spiked in. Subset in this sample: FACS-sorted CD8+CD4-CCR7+CD45RA+ naive T cells. This receptor was taken from a human donor in good health. Some libraries in this study had Jurkat cell RNA spiked in. This CDR3 reads CAGSLLGEEEKLFF. In DNA, the CDR3 is TGTGCCGGCAGTTTACTGGGGGAGGAGGAAAAACTGTTTTTT.